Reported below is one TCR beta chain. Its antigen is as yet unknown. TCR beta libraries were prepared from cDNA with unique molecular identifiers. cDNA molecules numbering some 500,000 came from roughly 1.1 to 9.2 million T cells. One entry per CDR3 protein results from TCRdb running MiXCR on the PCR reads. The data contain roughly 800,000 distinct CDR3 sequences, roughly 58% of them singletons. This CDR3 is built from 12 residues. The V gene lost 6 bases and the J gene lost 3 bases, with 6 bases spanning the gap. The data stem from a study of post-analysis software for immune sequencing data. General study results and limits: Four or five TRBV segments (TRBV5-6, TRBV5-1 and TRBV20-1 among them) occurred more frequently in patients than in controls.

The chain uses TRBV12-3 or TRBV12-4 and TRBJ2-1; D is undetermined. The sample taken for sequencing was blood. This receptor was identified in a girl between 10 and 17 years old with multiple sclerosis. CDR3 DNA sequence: TGTGCCAGCAGACAATTCTACAATGAGCAGTTCTTC. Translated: CASRQFYNEQFF.